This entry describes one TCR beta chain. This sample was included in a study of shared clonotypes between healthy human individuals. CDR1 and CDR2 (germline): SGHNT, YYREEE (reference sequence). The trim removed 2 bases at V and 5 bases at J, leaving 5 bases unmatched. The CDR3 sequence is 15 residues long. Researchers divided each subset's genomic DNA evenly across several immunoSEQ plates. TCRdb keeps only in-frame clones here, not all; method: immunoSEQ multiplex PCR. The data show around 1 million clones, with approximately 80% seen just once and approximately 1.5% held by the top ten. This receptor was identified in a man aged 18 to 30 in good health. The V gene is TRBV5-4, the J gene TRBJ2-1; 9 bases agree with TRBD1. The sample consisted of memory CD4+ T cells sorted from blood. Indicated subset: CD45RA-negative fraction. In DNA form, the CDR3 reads TGTGCCAGCAGCTTCCGGGACAGGGATCACAATGAGCAGTTCTTC. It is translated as CASSFRDRDHNEQFF.